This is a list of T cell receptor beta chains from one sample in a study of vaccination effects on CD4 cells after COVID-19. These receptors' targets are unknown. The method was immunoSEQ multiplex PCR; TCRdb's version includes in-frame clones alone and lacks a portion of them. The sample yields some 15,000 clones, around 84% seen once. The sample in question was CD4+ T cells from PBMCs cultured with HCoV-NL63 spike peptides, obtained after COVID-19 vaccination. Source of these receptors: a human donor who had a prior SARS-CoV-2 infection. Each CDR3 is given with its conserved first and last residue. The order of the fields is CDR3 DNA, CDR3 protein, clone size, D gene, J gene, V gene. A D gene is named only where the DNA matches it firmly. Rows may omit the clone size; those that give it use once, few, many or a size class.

cdr3_nt: TGCAGCGCCGGGCGGGGGCAAGGTGAAAAACTGTTTTTT
cdr3_aa: CSAGRGQGEKLFF
clone_size: NA
d_call: NA
j_call: TRBJ1-4
v_call: TRBV29-1

cdr3_nt: TGTGCCAGCAGCATGTGGACAGGGGGAGGTACTAATGAAAAACTGTTTTTT
cdr3_aa: CASSMWTGGGTNEKLFF
clone_size: NA
d_call: TRBD1
j_call: TRBJ1-4
v_call: TRBV5-8

cdr3_nt: TGTGCCAGCTCCCCCCGGACAGCGAACTACGAGCAGTACTTC
cdr3_aa: CASSPRTANYEQYF
clone_size: NA
d_call: NA
j_call: TRBJ2-7
v_call: TRBV18

cdr3_nt: TGTGCCAGCAGTTCCAGGACAGGAGCGAACACTGAAGCTTTCTTT
cdr3_aa: CASSSRTGANTEAFF
clone_size: once
d_call: TRBD1
j_call: TRBJ1-1
v_call: TRBV11-2

cdr3_nt: TGTGCCAGCAGCTTAGGACGGCGGGGGAATACCTACGAGCAGTACTTC
cdr3_aa: CASSLGRRGNTYEQYF
clone_size: NA
d_call: TRBD2
j_call: TRBJ2-7
v_call: TRBV7-2

cdr3_nt: TGTGCCAGCAGCGTCGGACAGCGCACAGATACGCAGTATTTT
cdr3_aa: CASSVGQRTDTQYF
clone_size: NA
d_call: NA
j_call: TRBJ2-3
v_call: TRBV9

cdr3_nt: TGCAGCGTGAGACTCAGTACAGGGGGCGATGAGCAGTTCTTC
cdr3_aa: CSVRLSTGGDEQFF
clone_size: NA
d_call: TRBD1
j_call: TRBJ2-1
v_call: TRBV29-1

cdr3_nt: TGTGCCAGCAGCTTAACGACTAGCATCAACAATGAGCAGTTCTTC
cdr3_aa: CASSLTTSINNEQFF
clone_size: NA
d_call: TRBD2
j_call: TRBJ2-1
v_call: TRBV7-2

cdr3_nt: TGTGCCTGGAGTGTACGACATGGGGATTTGGGCGAGCAGTACTTC
cdr3_aa: CAWSVRHGDLGEQYF
clone_size: few
d_call: NA
j_call: TRBJ2-7
v_call: TRBV30

cdr3_nt: TGCAGTGCTAGTATTCGGACAGGTACATACGAGCAGTACTTC
cdr3_aa: CSASIRTGTYEQYF
clone_size: NA
d_call: TRBD1
j_call: TRBJ2-7
v_call: TRBV20-1

cdr3_nt: TGTGCCAGCAGTTTATCTCGCCTCTTCGGCAAGCAGTACTTC
cdr3_aa: CASSLSRLFGKQYF
clone_size: NA
d_call: NA
j_call: TRBJ2-7
v_call: TRBV27

cdr3_nt: TGCAGCGTTGCGGCGTCCACGTCTGTGAACACCGGGGAGCTGTTTTTT
cdr3_aa: CSVAASTSVNTGELFF
clone_size: few
d_call: NA
j_call: TRBJ2-2
v_call: TRBV29-1

cdr3_nt: TGTGCCAGCAAGGGCTGGGCCGGGGAGCTGTTTTTT
cdr3_aa: CASKGWAGELFF
clone_size: NA
d_call: NA
j_call: TRBJ2-2
v_call: TRBV2

cdr3_nt: TGTGCCACCACGGACAGGGTTTCACCCCTCCACTTT
cdr3_aa: CATTDRVSPLHF
clone_size: NA
d_call: TRBD1
j_call: TRBJ1-6
v_call: TRBV6-5

cdr3_nt: TGTGCCAGCAGCCACTTTCGACAGCTTAACTATGGCTACACCTTC
cdr3_aa: CASSHFRQLNYGYTF
clone_size: NA
d_call: NA
j_call: TRBJ1-2
v_call: TRBV14

cdr3_nt: TGTGCCATCAGTGAGTTCAACGGAGAGGTTGAGCAGTTCTTC
cdr3_aa: CAISEFNGEVEQFF
clone_size: NA
d_call: NA
j_call: TRBJ2-1
v_call: TRBV10-3

cdr3_nt: TGTGCCAGCAGCCAAGATCCTAACACAGATACGCAGTATTTT
cdr3_aa: CASSQDPNTDTQYF
clone_size: NA
d_call: NA
j_call: TRBJ2-3
v_call: TRBV4-2

cdr3_nt: TGTGCCAGCAGCTTAGATAGAGGTCTTGGCGAGCAGTACTTC
cdr3_aa: CASSLDRGLGEQYF
clone_size: NA
d_call: NA
j_call: TRBJ2-7
v_call: TRBV11-3

cdr3_nt: TGTGCCAGCAGTCGGGACAACTACGAGCAGTACTTC
cdr3_aa: CASSRDNYEQYF
clone_size: few
d_call: NA
j_call: TRBJ2-7
v_call: TRBV2

cdr3_nt: TGTGCCAGCAGCCAAGTTTTATACAAATATGACGGCTACACCTTC
cdr3_aa: CASSQVLYKYDGYTF
clone_size: NA
d_call: NA
j_call: TRBJ1-2
v_call: TRBV3-1/TRBV3-2

cdr3_nt: TGTGCCAGCAGCTTAGTCCGCGGAAATCAAGAGACCCAGTACTTC
cdr3_aa: CASSLVRGNQETQYF
clone_size: NA
d_call: NA
j_call: TRBJ2-5
v_call: TRBV7-2

cdr3_nt: TGTGCCAGCAGCTTGCGTCAGGAGTACGAGCAGTACTTC
cdr3_aa: CASSLRQEYEQYF
clone_size: NA
d_call: NA
j_call: TRBJ2-7
v_call: TRBV7-8

cdr3_nt: TGTGCCAGCAGCTTGGACTACCAAGAGACCCAGTACTTC
cdr3_aa: CASSLDYQETQYF
clone_size: NA
d_call: NA
j_call: TRBJ2-5
v_call: TRBV11-1

cdr3_nt: TGTGCCAGCAGCTTAAGACGTGGGGGGCTCGACAATGAGCAGTTCTTC
cdr3_aa: CASSLRRGGLDNEQFF
clone_size: NA
d_call: NA
j_call: TRBJ2-1
v_call: TRBV11-3

cdr3_nt: TGCGCCAGCAGCACCAGCGGGGGGCCAACCGAGCAGTACTTC
cdr3_aa: CASSTSGGPTEQYF
clone_size: NA
d_call: TRBD2
j_call: TRBJ2-7
v_call: TRBV5-1

cdr3_nt: TGTGCCAGCAGCCCCACGGGGTTCACAGATACGCAGTATTTT
cdr3_aa: CASSPTGFTDTQYF
clone_size: NA
d_call: NA
j_call: TRBJ2-3
v_call: TRBV7-3

cdr3_nt: TGCAGCGCAAGGACTAGCGGGGCAATCCAAGAGACCCAGTACTTC
cdr3_aa: CSARTSGAIQETQYF
clone_size: NA
d_call: TRBD2
j_call: TRBJ2-5
v_call: TRBV29-1

cdr3_nt: TGTGCCAGCAGTCCACGACAGGGACGGGGCTACACCTTC
cdr3_aa: CASSPRQGRGYTF
clone_size: NA
d_call: TRBD1
j_call: TRBJ1-2
v_call: TRBV12-3/TRBV12-4

cdr3_nt: TGTGCCAGCAGCCATAATGGTGGAGGTTCAGGAAACACCATATATTTT
cdr3_aa: CASSHNGGGSGNTIYF
clone_size: NA
d_call: NA
j_call: TRBJ1-3
v_call: TRBV4-2

cdr3_nt: TGTGCCACCAGTGAGACAGGGGTGAATCAGCCCCAGCATTTT
cdr3_aa: CATSETGVNQPQHF
clone_size: NA
d_call: TRBD1
j_call: TRBJ1-5
v_call: TRBV24-1

cdr3_nt: TGTGCCAGCAGCTTAAGACTAGCGGGCACCTACGAGCAGTACTTC
cdr3_aa: CASSLRLAGTYEQYF
clone_size: once
d_call: TRBD2
j_call: TRBJ2-7
v_call: TRBV11-2

cdr3_nt: TGTGCCAGCAGCTCCTCGACTCAGGGGTTGTACGAGCAGTACTTC
cdr3_aa: CASSSSTQGLYEQYF
clone_size: NA
d_call: NA
j_call: TRBJ2-7
v_call: TRBV5-5

cdr3_nt: TGCAGCGTTGCCCGGACTAGCGGGGGCCCCGGGGAGACCCAGTACTTC
cdr3_aa: CSVARTSGGPGETQYF
clone_size: NA
d_call: TRBD2
j_call: TRBJ2-5
v_call: TRBV29-1

cdr3_nt: TGTGCCAGCAGCTTAGGGCAGCCGGGCGGCACTGAAGCTTTCTTT
cdr3_aa: CASSLGQPGGTEAFF
clone_size: NA
d_call: NA
j_call: TRBJ1-1
v_call: TRBV7-2

cdr3_nt: TGTGCCAGCAGCCGGGACAGGGGAGTCTATGGCTACACCTTC
cdr3_aa: CASSRDRGVYGYTF
clone_size: NA
d_call: TRBD1
j_call: TRBJ1-2
v_call: TRBV6-5

cdr3_nt: TGTGCCAGCAGCTTCGGACGTAACAATGAGCAGTTCTTC
cdr3_aa: CASSFGRNNEQFF
clone_size: NA
d_call: NA
j_call: TRBJ2-1
v_call: TRBV7-2

cdr3_nt: TGTGCCACCCAGAATCGACTTGGCGAGCAGTACTTC
cdr3_aa: CATQNRLGEQYF
clone_size: NA
d_call: NA
j_call: TRBJ2-7
v_call: TRBV28

cdr3_nt: TGTGCCAGCAGCCAAGATGGTCGACAGGGTGATGAAAAACTGTTTTTT
cdr3_aa: CASSQDGRQGDEKLFF
clone_size: once
d_call: TRBD1
j_call: TRBJ1-4
v_call: TRBV3-1/TRBV3-2

cdr3_nt: TGTGCCAGCAGCAACCCGGGACTAACCGCCTACGAGCAGTACTTC
cdr3_aa: CASSNPGLTAYEQYF
clone_size: NA
d_call: TRBD2
j_call: TRBJ2-7
v_call: TRBV7-2

cdr3_nt: TGTGCCAGCAGCTTCCATGACCGGGGCGCTAATGGAAACACCATATATTTT
cdr3_aa: CASSFHDRGANGNTIYF
clone_size: NA
d_call: NA
j_call: TRBJ1-3
v_call: TRBV11-2

cdr3_nt: TGTGCCAGTAGGCTGACAGGGGGTCAGCCCCAGCATTTT
cdr3_aa: CASRLTGGQPQHF
clone_size: NA
d_call: TRBD1
j_call: TRBJ1-5
v_call: TRBV19